The source of this T cell receptor (beta chain) is a study of shared clonotypes between healthy human individuals. Germline CDR1 SGDLS, CDR2 YYNGEE. CDR3 size: 17 residues. Trimming stripped 4 bases from V and 2 bases from J, with 20 bases between. Positive CCR7 selection of CD45RO-negative cells yielded the naive CD8 cells, and terminally differentiated effector memory CD45RA+ cells were excluded. Details on this clone: Its antigen remains unknown.

Sequenced by immunoSEQ multiplex PCR; TCRdb stores in-frame clones only, minus some. The sample records some 2,100,000 clones, 93% being singletons. Findings and caveats of the study: Non-shared clonotypes had lower generation probabilities than clonotypes shared by all four sorted-subset donors.

The TCR comes from a man aged 18 to 30 in good health. Some clones in this sample may be carry-over from other donors' samples. Input material: naive CD8+ T cells from PBMCs. The gene calls are TRBV9 and TRBJ2-3; no firm D call. CDR3 protein: CASSHHLMAAHTDTQYF. The CDR3 DNA is TGTGCCAGCAGCCACCACCTCATGGCGGCCCACACAGATACGCAGTATTTT.